This T cell receptor beta chain is drawn from a study of blood T cell repertoires in COVID-19. Across the study: Acute-phase and convalescent COVID-19 samples originated in the United States, Italy and Spain.

Original handling: For nucleated cells, counts were estimated from reference gene primer amplification. Sequencing was performed with immunoSEQ multiplex PCR; in TCRdb, only in-frame clones are kept and a portion is missing. V, J and clone size are those of that table, while D and trimming were read from the DNA. The sample consists of 68,000 or so clones, roughly 88% of them appearing once. Germline V gene sequence: CDR1 SGHKS, CDR2 YYEKEE (reference sequence). The V and J ends lost 2 bases and 1 base, in that order; junction bases with no gene match: 14. The CDR3 has 18 amino acids. The chain combines TRBV5-5 with TRBJ2-5; 7 nucleotides align to TRBD1. The TCR originated in a man in his sixties or seventies with active or convalescent COVID-19. Sequencing was performed on peripheral blood. CDR3: CASSFGTATQTSQETQYF. For the CDR3, the DNA is TGTGCCAGCAGCTTTGGGACAGCGACCCAAACTTCCCAAGAGACCCAGTACTTC. Full variable domain (missing parts from reference TRBV5-5 and TRBJ2-5): DAGVTQSPTHLIKTRGQQVTLRCSPISGHKSVSWYQQVLGQGPQFIFQYYEKEERGRGNFPDRFSARQFPNYSSELNVNALLLGDSALYLCASSFGTATQTSQETQYFGPGTRLLVL.